This T cell receptor (beta chain) is from a study of cytomegalovirus exposure and HLA in healthy donors. General study points: In vitro confirmation showed a few CMV-associated chains to be CMV antigen specific.

The CDR3 spans 17 residues. Germline assignment: CDR1 MDHEN and CDR2 SYDVKM. V lost 6 bases, J lost 1 base, and 13 bases stayed unmatched. About this clone: Antigen: not known.

Primers included in the PCR were 60 Vbeta and 13 Jbeta primers. Measured with immunoSEQ multiplex PCR; TCRdb has only the in-frame clones, and not every one. The sample has about 200,000 clones, around four fifths seen once. The sample comprised PBMCs. The origin of this receptor is a woman aged 40-49 years in good health and CMV-seronegative. The J gene is TRBJ1-1, the V gene TRBV28; TRBD1 aligns across 8 bases. The CDR3 DNA follows: TGTGCCAGCAGGGGGGCTGGGACAGGCGAATGGAACACTGAAGCTTTCTTT. Its translation is CASRGAGTGEWNTEAFF.